Sequencing of this T cell receptor beta chain was carried out in a study of OX40 agonist ivuxolimab in advanced cancers. Study at large: Head and neck, renal cell, melanoma or hepatocellular carcinoma were the cancers that dose-escalation patients had.

CDR3 length equals 15 residues. The germline V gene has CDR1 ENHRY and CDR2 SYGVKD. V gave up 6 bases and J gave up 6 bases; unmatched junction bases: 5. Patients who had autoimmune disease history or got systemic immunosuppression were left out. Here immunoSEQ multiplex PCR was the method, and the copy in TCRdb shows in-frame clones only, minus some. The sample contains over 65,000 clones, approximately 85% of which appear only once. Source: CD4+ or CD8+ T cells sorted from blood, taken in a trial of the OX40 agonist ivuxolimab. The receptor's source is an adult with an advanced solid tumor such as melanoma, head and neck, liver or kidney cancer. The chain recombines TRBV10-3 with TRBJ2-1, with TRBD2 matching 13 bases. CDR3 coding DNA: TGTGCCATCAGACCTACTAGCGGGGGGGCCAATGAGCAGTTCTTC. Translation gives CAIRPTSGGANEQFF.